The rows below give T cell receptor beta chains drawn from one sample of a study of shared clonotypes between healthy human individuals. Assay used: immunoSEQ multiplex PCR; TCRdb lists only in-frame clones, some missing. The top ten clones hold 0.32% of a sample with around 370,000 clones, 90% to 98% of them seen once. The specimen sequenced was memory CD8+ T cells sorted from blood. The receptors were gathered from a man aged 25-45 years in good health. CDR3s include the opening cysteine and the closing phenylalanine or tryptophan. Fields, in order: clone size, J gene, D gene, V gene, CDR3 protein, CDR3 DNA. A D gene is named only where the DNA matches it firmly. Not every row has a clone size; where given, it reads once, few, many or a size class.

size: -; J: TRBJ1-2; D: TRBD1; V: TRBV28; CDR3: CASSSPGQGMGYTF; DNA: TGTGCCAGCAGTTCTCCAGGACAGGGAATGGGCTACACCTTC
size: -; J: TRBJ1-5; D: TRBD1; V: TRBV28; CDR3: CASSLSAQGKQPQHF; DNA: TGTGCCAGCAGTTTATCCGCACAGGGGAAGCAGCCCCAGCATTTT
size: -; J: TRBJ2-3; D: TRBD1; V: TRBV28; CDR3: CASSLGGTGGTDTQYF; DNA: TGTGCCAGCAGTTTAGGCGGGACAGGGGGTACAGATACGCAGTATTTT
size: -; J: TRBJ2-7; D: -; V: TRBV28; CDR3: CASHAYNGGEQYF; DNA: TGTGCCAGCCACGCATATAATGGCGGCGAGCAGTACTTC
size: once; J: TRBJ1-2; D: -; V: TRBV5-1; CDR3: CASSLAAGNYGYTF; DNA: TGCGCCAGCAGCTTGGCCGCAGGGAACTATGGCTACACCTTC
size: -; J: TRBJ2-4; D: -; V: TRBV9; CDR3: CASSGSGGTVLAKNIQYF; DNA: TGTGCCAGCAGCGGTAGTGGAGGGACAGTCTTAGCCAAAAACATTCAGTACTTC
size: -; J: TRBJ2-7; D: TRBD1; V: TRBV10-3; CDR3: CAISPGTGGSYEQYF; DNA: TGTGCCATCAGTCCTGGGACAGGGGGGTCCTACGAGCAGTACTTC
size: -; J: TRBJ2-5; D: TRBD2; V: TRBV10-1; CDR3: CASSASAGLAGRETQYF; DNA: TGCGCCAGCAGTGCAAGTGCGGGACTAGCGGGACGAGAGACCCAGTACTTC
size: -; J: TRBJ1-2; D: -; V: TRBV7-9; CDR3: CASSLEGGLGYTF; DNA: TGTGCCAGCAGCTTAGAGGGTGGTTTAGGCTACACCTTC
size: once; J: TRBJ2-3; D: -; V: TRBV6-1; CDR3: CASSETGTDTQYF; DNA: TGTGCCAGCAGTGAAACAGGCACAGATACGCAGTATTTT
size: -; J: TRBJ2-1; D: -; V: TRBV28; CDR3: CASRTQRREQFF; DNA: TGTGCCAGCAGGACTCAAAGACGTGAGCAGTTCTTC
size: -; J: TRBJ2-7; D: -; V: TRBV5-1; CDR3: CASSLGQGRDEQYF; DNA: TGCGCCAGCAGCTTGGGGCAGGGCCGGGACGAGCAGTACTTC
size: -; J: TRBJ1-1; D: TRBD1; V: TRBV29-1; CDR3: CSVSGQGMAEAFF; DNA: TGCAGCGTCTCCGGACAGGGGATGGCTGAAGCTTTCTTT
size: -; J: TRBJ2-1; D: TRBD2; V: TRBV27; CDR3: CASSLSAGGPYNEQFF; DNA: TGTGCCAGCAGTTTATCGGCGGGAGGGCCCTACAATGAGCAGTTCTTC
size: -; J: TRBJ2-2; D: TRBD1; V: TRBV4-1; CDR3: CASSRPKGASLKSGELFF; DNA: TGCGCCAGCAGCCGCCCTAAGGGGGCCTCACTAAAAAGCGGGGAGCTGTTTTTT
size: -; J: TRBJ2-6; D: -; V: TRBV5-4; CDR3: CASSPQGAGANVLTF; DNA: TGTGCCAGCAGTCCACAGGGAGCTGGGGCCAACGTCCTGACTTTC
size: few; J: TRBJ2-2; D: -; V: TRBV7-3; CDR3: CASSLTSANTGELFF; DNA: TGTGCCAGCAGCTTAACTAGCGCGAACACCGGGGAGCTGTTTTTT
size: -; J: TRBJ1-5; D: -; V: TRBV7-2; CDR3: CASSFYRVDQPQHF; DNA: TGTGCCAGCAGCTTTTACAGGGTAGATCAGCCCCAGCATTTT
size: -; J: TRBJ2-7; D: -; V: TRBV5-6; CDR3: CASSATLSSYEQYF; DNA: TGTGCCAGCAGCGCGACTCTTAGCTCCTACGAGCAGTACTTC
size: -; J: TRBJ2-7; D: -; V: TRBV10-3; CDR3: CAIRDRDLAYEQYF; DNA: TGTGCCATCAGAGACCGGGACCTTGCCTACGAGCAGTACTTC
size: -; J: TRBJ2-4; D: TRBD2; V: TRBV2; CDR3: CASWTSDIKNIQYF; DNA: TGTGCCAGCTGGACTAGCGACATAAAAAACATTCAGTACTTC
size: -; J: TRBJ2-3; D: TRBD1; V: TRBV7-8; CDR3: CASSLNRGGVDTQYF; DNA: TGTGCCAGCAGCTTAAACAGGGGCGGAGTGGATACGCAGTATTTT
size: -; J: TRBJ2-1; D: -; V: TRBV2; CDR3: CASTSRGEQFF; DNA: TGTGCCAGCACTAGCCGGGGGGAGCAGTTCTTC
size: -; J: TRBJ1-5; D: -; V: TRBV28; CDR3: CAISGSYQPQHF; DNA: TGTGCCATATCGGGGAGTTATCAGCCCCAGCATTTT
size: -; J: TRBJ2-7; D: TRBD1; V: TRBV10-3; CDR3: CAISGTGEQYF; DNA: TGTGCCATCAGCGGGACAGGGGAGCAGTACTTC
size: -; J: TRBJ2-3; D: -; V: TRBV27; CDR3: CATVVADTQYF; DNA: TGTGCCACAGTTGTAGCAGATACGCAGTATTTT
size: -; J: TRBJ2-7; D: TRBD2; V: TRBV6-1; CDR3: CATTGLAHYEQYF; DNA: TGTGCCACCACGGGACTAGCGCACTACGAGCAGTACTTC
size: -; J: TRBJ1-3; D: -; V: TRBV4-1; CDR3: CASSRNIQQGNTIYF; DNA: TGCGCCAGCAGCCGCAATATACAACAGGGAAACACCATATATTTT
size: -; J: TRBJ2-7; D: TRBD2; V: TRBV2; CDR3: CASSRDRLAGYGYEQYF; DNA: TGTGCCAGCTCCCGGGATCGACTAGCGGGGTATGGATACGAGCAGTACTTC
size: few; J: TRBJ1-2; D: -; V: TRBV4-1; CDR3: CASSQVGARGYTF; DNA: TGCGCCAGCAGCCAAGTTGGGGCGCGGGGCTACACCTTC
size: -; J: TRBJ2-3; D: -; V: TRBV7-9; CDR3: CASSLFGGRGTQYF; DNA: TGTGCCAGCAGCTTATTTGGGGGAAGGGGTACGCAGTATTTT
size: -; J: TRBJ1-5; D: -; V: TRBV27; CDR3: CASSKFFTDNQPQHF; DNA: TGTGCCAGCAGTAAATTTTTCACCGACAATCAGCCCCAGCATTTT
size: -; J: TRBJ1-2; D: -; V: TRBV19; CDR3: CASSSTNYGYTF; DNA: TGTGCCAGTAGTTCCACTAACTATGGCTACACCTTC
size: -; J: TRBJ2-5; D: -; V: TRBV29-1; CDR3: CSVRKTVVTQYF; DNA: TGCAGCGTTAGGAAGACAGTTGTGACCCAGTACTTC
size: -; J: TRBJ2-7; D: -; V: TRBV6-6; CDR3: CASSYAGGDVYEQYF; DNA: TGTGCCAGCAGTTACGCAGGCGGGGACGTTTACGAGCAGTACTTC
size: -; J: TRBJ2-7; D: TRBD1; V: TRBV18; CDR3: CASSPIIAGGSYEQYF; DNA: TGTGCCAGCTCACCAATCATTGCAGGGGGCTCCTACGAGCAGTACTTC
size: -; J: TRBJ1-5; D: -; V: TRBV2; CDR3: CASSVKGYSNQPQHF; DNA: TGTGCCAGCAGTGTTAAGGGATATAGCAATCAGCCCCAGCATTTT
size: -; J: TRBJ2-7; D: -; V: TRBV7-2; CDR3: CASSQVQGYEQYF; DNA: TGTGCCAGCAGCCAGGTTCAGGGGTACGAGCAGTACTTC
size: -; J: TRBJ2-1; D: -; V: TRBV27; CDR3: CASRHGQYNEQFF; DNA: TGTGCCAGCAGACACGGACAGTACAATGAGCAGTTCTTC
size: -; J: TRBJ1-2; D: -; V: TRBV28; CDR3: CASSPGREVGYTF; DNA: TGTGCCAGCAGCCCCGGCAGGGAGGTAGGCTACACCTTC
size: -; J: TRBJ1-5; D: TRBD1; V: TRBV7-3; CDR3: CASQGQGVGQPQHF; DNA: TGTGCCAGCCAAGGACAGGGGGTAGGTCAGCCCCAGCATTTT
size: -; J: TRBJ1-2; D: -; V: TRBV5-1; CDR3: CASSFGDSYYGYTF; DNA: TGCGCCAGCAGCTTCGGGGACTCCTACTATGGCTACACCTTC
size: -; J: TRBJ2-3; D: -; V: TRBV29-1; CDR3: CSVVHWDNTDTQYF; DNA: TGCAGCGTTGTGCATTGGGACAACACAGATACGCAGTATTTT
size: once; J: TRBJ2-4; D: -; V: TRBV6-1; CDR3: CASSEPTVGGRPKNIQYF; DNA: TGTGCCAGCAGTGAGCCGACAGTTGGGGGGCGACCCAAAAACATTCAGTACTTC
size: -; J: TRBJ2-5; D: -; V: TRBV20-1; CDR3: CSVGLLETQYF; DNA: TGCAGTGTGGGTCTTTTAGAGACCCAGTACTTC
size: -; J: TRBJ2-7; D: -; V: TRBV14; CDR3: CASSQGWLAINEQYF; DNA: TGTGCCAGCAGCCAAGGTTGGCTAGCGATCAACGAGCAGTACTTC
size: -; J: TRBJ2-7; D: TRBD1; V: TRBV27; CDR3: CASRPQGASYEQYF; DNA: TGTGCCAGCAGGCCACAGGGGGCTTCCTACGAGCAGTACTTC
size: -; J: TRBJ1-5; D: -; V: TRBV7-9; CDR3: CASSPESMPQHF; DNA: TGTGCCAGCAGCCCAGAAAGCATGCCCCAGCATTTT
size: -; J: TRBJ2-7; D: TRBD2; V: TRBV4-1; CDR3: CASSHRTSGSYEQYF; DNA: TGCGCCAGCAGCCACCGGACTAGCGGGAGCTACGAGCAGTACTTC
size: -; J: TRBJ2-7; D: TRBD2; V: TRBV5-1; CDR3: CASSISGSTYEQYF; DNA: TGCGCCAGCAGCATTAGCGGGTCCACCTACGAGCAGTACTTC
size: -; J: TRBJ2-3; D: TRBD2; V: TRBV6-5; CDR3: CASKAGGGTDTQYF; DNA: TGTGCCAGCAAGGCGGGGGGGGGCACAGATACGCAGTATTTT
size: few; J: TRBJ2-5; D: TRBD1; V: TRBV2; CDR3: CASSATGVQETQYF; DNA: TGTGCCAGCAGTGCAACAGGGGTTCAAGAGACCCAGTACTTC
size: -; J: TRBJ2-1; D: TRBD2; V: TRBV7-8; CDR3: CASSPTSGRNEQFF; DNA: TGTGCCAGCAGCCCTACTAGCGGGAGAAATGAGCAGTTCTTC